Following are 7 T cell receptor beta chains from one sample sequenced in a study of PD-1 blockade in classical Hodgkin lymphoma. Autologous stem cell transplantation was followed by relapse in every patient, and brentuximab vedotin exposure varied. TCRdb's table, derived via immunoSEQ multiplex PCR, lists solely in-frame clones and lacks some. The data contain more than 20,000 clones, 67% of them seen just once; the ten biggest clones take up approximately 12%. The specimen comprised peripheral blood mononuclear cells (PBMCs), sampled before the second cycle of nivolumab. These receptors all come from a human donor with classical Hodgkin lymphoma.

This chain links TRBV6-1 with TRBJ2-7; 7 bases line up with TRBD1. V lost 5 bases and J lost 3; bases outside the gene matches: 10. Germline V gives CDR1 MNHNS, CDR2 SASEGT. The CDR3 extends over 15 amino acids. The CDR3 nucleotides are TGTGCCAGCAGTCGGACCGGGACAGAACTCTACGAGCAGTACTTC. The encoded protein is CASSRTGTELYEQYF.

The chain employs TRBV10-3 and TRBJ2-2; D is undetermined. The CDR3 runs to 13 residues. Germline-derived CDR1 and CDR2 are ENHRY and SYGVKD. V was clipped by 5 bases and J by 1 base, with 5 bases between them. CDR3 amino acids: CAISRQNTGELFF. CDR3 nucleotide sequence: TGTGCCATCAGTCGACAGAACACCGGGGAGCTGTTTTTT.

The J gene is TRBJ1-6, the V gene TRBV5-1, with D possibly TRBD1 on 6 matching bases. This CDR3 has 16 residues. Germline loops: CDR1 SGHRS, CDR2 YFSETQ. V dropped 3 bases and J dropped 8 bases, with 18 bases sitting between them. CDR3 region: CASSSGLSDRYSPLHF. The CDR3 coding sequence is TGCGCCAGCAGCTCCGGACTATCGGACAGATATTCACCCCTCCACTTT.

A single count supports this clone. The chain uses TRBV7-2 and TRBJ2-5, with 12 bases identical to TRBD1. Germline lookup yields CDR1 SGHTA and CDR2 FQGNSA. The V and J ends lost 4 bases and 2 bases, in that order; junction bases with no gene match: 8. The length of the CDR3 is 17 residues. The CDR3 sequence: CASSWGTGGLQQETQYF. The CDR3 DNA is TGTGCCAGCAGCTGGGGGACAGGGGGCCTGCAGCAAGAGACCCAGTACTTC.

The V call is TRBV7-2, the J call TRBJ2-7, with D tentatively TRBD1 (5 bases). In germline, CDR1 is SGHTA, CDR2 FQGNSA. The CDR3 extends over 14 amino acids. V lost 5 bases and J 5 bases, leaving 16 bases between the germline ends. The CDR3 loop reads CASSPGASANEQYF. The CDR3 nucleotides read TGTGCCAGCAGCCCTGGGGCCAGTGCGAACGAGCAGTACTTC.

This clone was observed a single time. The chain couples TRBV28 to TRBJ2-1, with a weak D call TRBD1 (5 bases). Germline V CDR1 and CDR2: MDHEN, SYDVKM. Trimming left V 2 bases short and J 7 bases short, with 21 bases between. CDR3 length: 17 amino acids. Here the CDR3 DNA reads TGTGCCAGCAGTTTACTCCCGACAGTAAAGGTACCAAATGAGCAGTTCTTC. It encodes CASSLLPTVKVPNEQFF.

The CDR3 sequence: CATSREDSTLDFNEQFF. CDR3 DNA: TGTGCCACCAGCAGAGAGGATAGTACCCTCGACTTTAATGAGCAGTTCTTC. The gene calls are TRBV15 and TRBJ2-1; D remains unclear. Germline lookup yields CDR1 LNHNV and CDR2 YYDKDF (reference sequence). The V end lost 0 bases, the J end lost 7 bases, and 19 bases lay between the germline ends. The CDR3 runs to 17 residues. Supplemented by reference TRBV15 and TRBJ2-1, the full variable domain reads DAMVIQNPRYQVTQFGKPVTLSCSQTLNHNVMYWYQQKSSQAPKLLFHYYDKDFNNEADTPDNFQSRRPNTSFCFLDIRSPGLGDTAMYLCATSREDSTLDFNEQFFGPGTRLTVL.